The next 22 T cell receptor beta chains were all read from a single sample in a study of immune evolution from preneoplasia to lung adenocarcinoma. The protocol was immunoSEQ multiplex PCR, while the TCRdb copy is restricted to in-frame clones and leaves out a portion. The sample shows some 10,000 clones, 77% of them seen only once. Material: FFPE lung adenocarcinoma in situ tissue. The receptor set was obtained from a person aged 60-79 years with lung adenocarcinoma.

The CDR3: CASSILGETQYF. The CDR3 DNA follows: TGTGCCAGCAGCATCTTAGGGGAGACCCAGTACTTC. The chain combines TRBV7-2 with TRBJ2-5, with D unresolved. In germline, CDR1 is SGHTA, CDR2 FQGNSA. CDR3 length: 12 amino acids. The ends were cut back, 5 bases at V and 5 bases at J, with 9 bases in the middle.

This clone was detected once. The rearrangement links TRBV13 to TRBJ1-2, with 8 bases lining up with TRBD1. The trim removed 5 bases at V and 1 base at J, leaving 6 bases unmatched. Germline CDR1 reads PRHDT; CDR2 reads FYEKMQ (reference sequence). The CDR3 spans 15 residues. The CDR3 spells CASSPDRGNNYGYTF. The CDR3, as DNA: TGTGCCAGCAGCCCTGACAGGGGAAATAACTATGGCTACACCTTC.

The genes are TRBV5-4 and TRBJ2-1; no clear D. This CDR3 has 13 amino acids. Trimming left V 3 bases short and J 10 bases short, with 14 bases between. CDR1 and CDR2 from the germline V gene are SGHNT and YYREEE (reference sequence). Here the CDR3 DNA reads TGTGCCAGCAGCTCGAGAGACCCCCAGGAGCAGTTCTTC. This codes for CASSSRDPQEQFF. Supplemented by reference TRBV5-4 and TRBJ2-1, the full variable domain reads ETGVTQSPTHLIKTRGQQVTLRCSSQSGHNTVSWYQQALGQGPQFIFQYYREEENGRGNFPPRFSGLQFPNYSSELNVNALELDDSALYLCASSSRDPQEQFFGPGTRLTVL.

The chain has TRBV28 and TRBJ1-6, with 10 bases lining up with TRBD1. J was trimmed by 7 bases and V by 7 bases; bases with no gene match: 4. The CDR3 is 14 residues long. Germline V gene data show CDR1 as MDHEN and CDR2 as SYDVKM. Written as DNA, the CDR3 is TGTGCCAGCACTACGGGACAGGGGAATTCACCCCTCCACTTT. Residues: CASTTGQGNSPLHF.

This chain joins TRBV18 and TRBJ2-3, with 7 bases identical to TRBD2. Per germline, CDR1 KGHSH and CDR2 LQKENI. The CDR3 has 21 amino acids. V dropped 3 bases and J dropped 0; count of bases not matched to a gene: 21. The CDR3 is CASSPRTRDGRDVASTDTQYF. CDR3 DNA: TGTGCCAGCTCACCCCGTACTCGGGATGGGAGGGACGTCGCTAGCACAGATACGCAGTATTTT. Combining the CDR3 with reference TRBV18 and TRBJ2-3 gives the whole variable domain NAGVMQNPRHLVRRRGQEARLRCSPMKGHSHVYWYRQLPEEGLKFMVYLQKENIIDESGMPKERFSAEFPKEGPSILRIQQVVRGDSAAYFCASSPRTRDGRDVASTDTQYFGPGTRLTVL.

For the CDR3, the DNA is TGTGCCAGCAGTGTGGACAGCAGACGAAACATTCAGTACTTC. Amino acids: CASSVDSRRNIQYF. The J gene is TRBJ2-4, the V gene TRBV2; D is perhaps TRBD1 (6 bases). This CDR3 region has 14 residues. V was shortened by 4 bases and J by 6 bases, with 13 bases between the two germline ends. Germline CDR1 is SNHLY and CDR2 is FYNNEI.

V gene TRBV6-5 combines with J gene TRBJ2-2; tentative D call: TRBD2 (5 bases). CDR1 is MNHEY, CDR2 SVGAGI, per germline. This CDR3 has 15 amino acids. Trimming left V 0 bases short and J 6 bases short, with 11 bases between. CDR3 in amino acids: CASSYSRVTPGELFF. CDR3 sequence (DNA): TGTGCCAGCAGTTACTCGAGGGTGACACCCGGGGAGCTGTTTTTT.

This CDR3 reads CASSEQNQETQYF. The CDR3 DNA reads TGTGCCAGCAGTGAACAAAACCAAGAGACCCAGTACTTC. The chain recombines TRBV6-1 with TRBJ2-5; D ambiguous. The V end lost 2 bases, the J end lost 0 bases, and 4 bases lay between the germline ends. This CDR3 is built from 13 residues. Germline loops: CDR1 MNHNS, CDR2 SASEGT.

The chain employs TRBV18 and TRBJ2-5; 7 nucleotides line up with TRBD1. This CDR3 is 16 amino acids long. Germline V gene data show CDR1 as KGHSH and CDR2 as LQKENI. The ends lost 4 bases at V and 2 bases at J; junction bases unmatched: 10. This CDR3 is CASSRRDSVRQETQYF. CDR3 bases: TGTGCCAGCTCACGAAGGGACAGCGTCCGGCAAGAGACCCAGTACTTC.

The J gene is TRBJ2-5, the V gene TRBV11-2; a possible D gene is TRBD2 (6 bases). With 4 bases removed from V and 6 bases from J, the gap between germline ends came to 21 bases. This CDR3 spans 16 amino acids. The germline V gene encodes CDR1 SGHAT and CDR2 FQNNGV. CDR3 nucleotide sequence: TGTGCCAGCAGCTCCACCTCCTGGGGAGGCCTGAAGACCCAGTACTTC. Protein: CASSSTSWGGLKTQYF. Full variable domain (outside the CDR3, taken from reference TRBV11-2 and TRBJ2-5): EAGVAQSPRYKIIEKRQSVAFWCNPISGHATLYWYQQILGQGPKLLIQFQNNGVVDDSQLPKDRFSAERLKGVDSTLKIQPAKLEDSAVYLCASSSTSWGGLKTQYFGPGTRLLVL.

This sequence joins TRBV5-1 and TRBJ2-3; D is unresolved. Germline V gene lookup returns CDR1 SGHRS and CDR2 YFSETQ. The CDR3 has 15 amino acids. Trimming removed 4 bases at V and 2 bases at J, with 14 bases between. CDR3 sequence: CASSVGDSLTDTQYF. CDR3 in DNA: TGCGCCAGCAGCGTCGGCGACTCCCTCACAGATACGCAGTATTTT.

This clone has just one count. This chain joins TRBV4-2 and TRBJ2-5; possible D gene TRBD1, 6 bases. The CDR3 has 17 amino acids. V dropped 2 bases and J dropped 0 bases, with 16 bases sitting between them. In germline, CDR1 is LGHNA, CDR2 YNFKEQ. CDR3 DNA sequence: TGTGCCAGCAGCCAACACGGACAGAGCAGAAACCAAGAGACCCAGTACTTC. This sequence encodes CASSQHGQSRNQETQYF.

This sequence joins TRBV5-6 and TRBJ2-7, with D tentatively TRBD1 or TRBD2 (5 bases each). Per the germline V gene, CDR1 is SGHDT and CDR2 is YYEEEE. The CDR3 runs 13 residues. Trimming removed 2 bases at V and 5 bases at J, with 11 bases between. The CDR3 loop reads CASSFFRGDEQYF. DNA for the CDR3: TGTGCCAGCAGCTTCTTTAGGGGAGACGAGCAGTACTTC.

This chain uses TRBV4-3 with TRBJ2-5; D call uncertain. The J call may be incorrect, as the DNA end agrees better with TRBJ2-7. Germline values: CDR1 LGHNA, CDR2 YSLEER. The CDR3 is 14 residues long. CDR3 amino acids: CASSQDPVAYEQYF. CDR3 nucleotide sequence: TGCGCCAGCAGCCAAGACCCGGTCGCCTACGAGCAGTACTTC.

This clone appeared a single time. The rearrangement joins TRBV10-1 to TRBJ1-3, with D uncertain. Germline values: CDR1 WNHNN, CDR2 SYGVQD (reference sequence). V dropped 3 bases and J dropped 0 bases, with 9 bases sitting between them. The CDR3 consists of 15 residues. The CDR3 DNA reads TGCGCCAGCAGTGACAATACTTTCTCTGGAAACACCATATATTTT. Translation: CASSDNTFSGNTIYF.

This rearrangement joins TRBV10-2 to TRBJ1-2; 8 bases are shared with TRBD1. The V segment lost 3 bases and the J segment 8 bases; nucleotides outside the gene matches: 5. Germline loops: CDR1 WSHSY, CDR2 SAAADI. The CDR3 length is 13 residues. CDR3 nucleotides: TGCGCCAGCAGTGAACAACAGGGGGGCGGCTACACCTTC. It yields the protein CASSEQQGGGYTF.

V is TRBV10-2 and J is TRBJ2-1; TRBD1 or TRBD2 may be the D gene (6 bases each). V was cut by 7 bases and J by 5 bases, with 15 bases left in between. The germline V gene has CDR1 WSHSY and CDR2 SAAADI. This CDR3 region has 14 residues. The CDR3 bases are TGCGCCAGCATAAGAGGGGGGCAGGACAATGAGCAGTTCTTC. This gives the protein CASIRGGQDNEQFF.

Of note for this clone: Its ends do not fully match the called genes, so a read error is possible. The chain uses TRBV6-6 and TRBJ2-7; D unresolved. CDR1 is MNHNY, CDR2 SVGAGI, per germline (reference sequence). The CDR3 has 12 residues. The CDR3 sequence is CASSYSAGRPHF. In nucleotides, the CDR3 is TGTGCCAGCAGTTACTCCGCCGGACGGCCGCACTTC.

This clone was seen only once. The chain carries TRBV9 and TRBJ2-7, with 8 bases that match TRBD1. The V segment lost 0 bases and the J segment 6 bases; nucleotides outside the gene matches: 8. The germline CDR1 and CDR2 sequences are SGDLS and YYNGEE. The CDR3 has 15 residues. In DNA, the CDR3 is TGTGCCAGCAGCGTAGGATTAGGGACAGGCGGCGAGCAGTACTTC. It specifies CASSVGLGTGGEQYF.

This sequence joins TRBV5-6 and TRBJ2-5, with no clear D. In germline, CDR1 is SGHDT, CDR2 YYEEEE. V dropped 5 bases and J dropped 2 bases, with 13 bases sitting between them. The length of the CDR3 is 14 residues. For the CDR3, the DNA is TGTGCCAGCAGTTTGATGGACGGGCAAGAGACCCAGTACTTC. This codes for CASSLMDGQETQYF.

V and J are TRBV7-2 and TRBJ1-6, with D maybe TRBD1 (5 bases). Trimming removed 1 base from V and 0 bases from J, with 10 bases in between. The CDR3 consists of 17 residues. Germline loops: CDR1 SGHTA, CDR2 FQGNSA. CDR3 amino acids: CASSLGRGSSYNSPLHF. Written as DNA, the CDR3 is TGTGCCAGCAGCTTAGGAAGGGGAAGCTCCTATAATTCACCCCTCCACTTT.

The V gene is TRBV5-8, the J gene TRBJ2-6; D not resolved. Per the germline V gene, CDR1 is SGHTS and CDR2 is YDEGEE. The CDR3 extends over 19 amino acids. Trimming took off 0 bases at V and 0 bases at J, with 16 bases between the two ends. The chain's CDR3 is CASSLAKVAAPSGANVLTF. The CDR3 DNA sequence: TGTGCCAGCAGCTTGGCCAAGGTGGCTGCCCCCTCTGGGGCCAACGTCCTGACTTTC.